Following are 5 T cell receptor beta chains from one sample sequenced in a study of T cell responses to AZD1222 COVID-19 vaccine. Sequencing was performed with immunoSEQ multiplex PCR; in TCRdb, only in-frame clones are kept and a portion is missing. The data contain approximately 200,000 clones, about 86% of them singletons. The material was peripheral blood, obtained on day 0 of AZD1222 vaccination. Receptor source: an adult in good health.

V is TRBV2 and J is TRBJ1-6; D remains unclear. Germline lookup yields CDR1 SNHLY and CDR2 FYNNEI. V was pared by 2 bases and J by 6 bases, with 8 bases between. This CDR3 comprises 14 residues. The CDR3 spells CASSEWGGNSPLHF. CDR3 nucleotides: TGTGCCAGCAGTGAATGGGGAGGTAATTCACCCCTCCACTTT.

Only one count was recorded for this clone. V is TRBV18 and J is TRBJ2-3; D remains ambiguous. Germline lookup yields CDR1 KGHSH and CDR2 LQKENI. Trimming took 3 bases from V and 4 from J, leaving 11 bases between them. The CDR3 is 14 amino acids. This chain's CDR3 is CASSPVRLSDTQYF. Written as DNA, the CDR3 is TGTGCCAGCTCACCGGTACGTCTCTCAGATACGCAGTATTTT.

The sample holds one count of this clone. CDR3 in DNA: TGTGCCAGCAGCTTAAGCGAGGCTAACCTGGGCACTGAAGCTTTCTTT. Its translation: CASSLSEANLGTEAFF. The chain links TRBV11-2 to TRBJ1-1; D gene unclear. This CDR3 is built from 16 residues. Trimming took 2 bases from V and 4 from J, leaving 17 bases between them. Germline V gene data show CDR1 as SGHAT and CDR2 as FQNNGV.

The chain combines TRBV7-9 with TRBJ2-7; possibly TRBD1 for D (6 bases). The germline gives CDR1 SEHNR, CDR2 FQNEAQ (reference sequence). V was cut by 1 base and J by 3 bases, with 13 bases left in between. This CDR3 has 15 residues. CDR3 in amino acids: CASSLGVGANYEQYF. In DNA, the CDR3 is TGTGCCAGCAGCTTAGGAGTGGGGGCTAACTACGAGCAGTACTTC.

This chain links TRBV5-1 with TRBJ1-3, with D perhaps matching TRBD1 (5 bases). Germline assignment: CDR1 SGHRS and CDR2 YFSETQ. This CDR3 is built from 16 residues. The V and J ends lost 4 bases and 0 bases respectively, with 14 bases between them. CDR3 sequence reads: CASSLDSTGSGNTIYF. In nucleotides, the CDR3 is TGCGCCAGCAGCCTTGACAGTACGGGCTCTGGAAACACCATATATTTT.